Sequencing of this TCR beta chain was carried out in a study of PD-L1 blockade in urothelial cancer. Described time point: peripheral blood 6 weeks after treatment start. Synthetically made TCR analog templates were put into each PCR as spikes. Generated by immunoSEQ multiplex PCR, the TCRdb table keeps only in-frame clones and is missing some. The sample holds roughly 100,000 clones; approximately 87% are singletons and the top ten take around 8.1%. Germline V CDR1 and CDR2: SGHTA, FQGNSA. Trimming removed 0 bases from V and 0 bases from J, with 6 bases in between. This CDR3 is 15 amino acids long. A note on this clone: The same CDR3 is also encoded by other DNA sequences in this sample.

The material was PBMCs, obtained around atezolizumab (anti-PD-L1) treatment. This TCR was sampled from a man aged 65 to 79 with urothelial cancer. This chain joins TRBV7-2 and TRBJ2-1; no clear D gene. The CDR3 coding sequence is TGTGCCAGCAGCTTAGCCGTTAGCTCCTACAATGAGCAGTTCTTC. Protein product: CASSLAVSSYNEQFF.